This T cell receptor beta chain is drawn from a study of early T cells in non-severe SARS-CoV-2 infection. Study-level information: Chains from this unsorted whole-blood bulk RNA could not be paired.

Study-wide points: Database matching using VDJdb favored anti-spike CD8 responses, with private and CD4 specificities left missing.

V trimming: 1 base; J trimming: 6 bases; junction bases outside the gene matches: 4. Germline assignment: CDR1 SNHLY and CDR2 FYNNEI. CDR3 length equals 15 residues. As part of library construction, unique molecular identifiers were attached to individual cDNA molecules. TCRdb independently ran MiXCR on the 5' RACE reads; one entry per CDR3 protein. Found here are fewer than 85,000 distinct CDR3 sequences, less than 15% of them singletons; the top ten hold roughly 4.3%. Comment on this clonotype: Its antigen is undetermined.

This rearrangement joins TRBV2 to TRBJ2-2; TRBD1 aligns across 8 bases. This clonotype was sampled from an adult who was a healthcare worker with PCR-confirmed SARS-CoV-2 infection or an uninfected control (not recorded which). The specimen sequenced was whole blood. As DNA, the CDR3 is TGTGCCAGCAGTGAAGGCAACAGGGGGTCCGGGGAGCTGTTTTTT. Amino acids: CASSEGNRGSGELFF.